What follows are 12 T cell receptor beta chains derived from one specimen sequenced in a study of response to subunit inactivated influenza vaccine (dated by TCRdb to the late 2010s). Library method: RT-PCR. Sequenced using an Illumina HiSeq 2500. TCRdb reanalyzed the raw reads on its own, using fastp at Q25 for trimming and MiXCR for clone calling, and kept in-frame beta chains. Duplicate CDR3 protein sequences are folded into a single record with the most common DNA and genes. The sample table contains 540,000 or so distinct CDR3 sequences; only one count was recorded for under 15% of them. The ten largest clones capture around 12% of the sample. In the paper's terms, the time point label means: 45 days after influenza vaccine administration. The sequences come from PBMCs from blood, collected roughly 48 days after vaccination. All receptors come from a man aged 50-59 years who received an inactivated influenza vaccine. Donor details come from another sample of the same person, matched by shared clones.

CDR3 DNA: TGTGCCAGCAGGACAAGACAGGGGGCTTCCGGGGAGCTGTTTTTT. Its translation is CASRTRQGASGELFF. V and J are TRBV12-3 or TRBV12-4 and TRBJ2-2; 10 nucleotides agree with TRBD1. Trimming removed 6 bases from V and 6 bases from J; junction bases left unmatched: 7. CDR3 size: 15 residues.

This CDR3 is CASSLISGSGELFF. For the CDR3, the DNA is TGTGCCAGCAGCTTAATATCAGGTTCCGGGGAGCTGTTTTTT. The chain carries TRBV7-6 and TRBJ2-2; no clear D. The V gene's germline CDR1 is SGHVS and CDR2 FNYEAQ. This CDR3 has 14 amino acids. Between the trimmed V and J ends, which lost 2 bases and 6 bases, there was a span of 10 bases.

The CDR3 region has the DNA TGCGCCAGCAGCCGGGGACAGGGACGATTCCAAGAGACCCAGTACTTC. It specifies CASSRGQGRFQETQYF. This chain uses TRBV5-1 with TRBJ2-5, with 9 bases matching TRBD1. Germline values: CDR1 SGHRS, CDR2 YFSETQ. This CDR3 is 16 amino acids long. Trimming removed 4 bases from V and 1 base from J; junction bases left unmatched: 8.

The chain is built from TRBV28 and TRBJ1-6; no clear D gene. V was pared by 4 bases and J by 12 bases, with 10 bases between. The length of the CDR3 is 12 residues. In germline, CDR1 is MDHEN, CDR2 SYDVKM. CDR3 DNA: TGTGCCAGCAGTTCTCGAATCGGACCCCTCCACTTT. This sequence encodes CASSSRIGPLHF.

CDR3 in amino acids: CASSSSGTGLREQFF. CDR3 DNA sequence: TGTGCCAGCAGCTCCTCCGGGACAGGGTTGCGTGAGCAGTTCTTC. The rearrangement joins TRBV7-9 to TRBJ2-1, with 9 bases fitting TRBD1. Germline V gene lookup returns CDR1 SEHNR and CDR2 FQNEAQ (reference sequence). The CDR3 length is 15 residues. The V and J ends lost 4 bases and 9 bases, in that order; junction bases with no gene match: 10.

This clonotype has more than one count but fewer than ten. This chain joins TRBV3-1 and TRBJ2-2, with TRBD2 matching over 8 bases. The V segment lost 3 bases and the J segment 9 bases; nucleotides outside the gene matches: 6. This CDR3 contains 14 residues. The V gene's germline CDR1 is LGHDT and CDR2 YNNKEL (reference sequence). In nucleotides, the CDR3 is TGTGCCAGCAGCCATAGCGGGGCCCACCGGGAGCTGTTTTTT. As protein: CASSHSGAHRELFF.

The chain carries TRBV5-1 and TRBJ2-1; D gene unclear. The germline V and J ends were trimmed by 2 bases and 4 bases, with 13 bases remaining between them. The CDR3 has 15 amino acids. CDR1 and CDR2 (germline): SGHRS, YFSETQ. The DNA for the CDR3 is TGCGCCAGCAGCTTCGTAGATTTAACGTACAATGAGCAGTTCTTC. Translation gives CASSFVDLTYNEQFF. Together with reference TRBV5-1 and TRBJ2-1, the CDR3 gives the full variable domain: KAGVTQTPRYLIKTRGQQVTLSCSPISGHRSVSWYQQTPGQGLQFLFEYFSETQRNKGNFPGRFSGRQFSNSRSEMNVSTLELGDSALYLCASSFVDLTYNEQFFGPGTRLTVL.

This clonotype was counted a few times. The CDR3 DNA is TGCGCCAGCAGCCAAGAAGTAGGGATTTCTGGAAACACCATATATTTT. Protein sequence: CASSQEVGISGNTIYF. The J gene is TRBJ1-3, the V gene TRBV4-3; no reliable D call. This CDR3 contains 16 residues. V lost 0 bases to trimming and J lost 1 base, with 10 bases between them. Germline CDR1 LGHNA, CDR2 YSLEER.

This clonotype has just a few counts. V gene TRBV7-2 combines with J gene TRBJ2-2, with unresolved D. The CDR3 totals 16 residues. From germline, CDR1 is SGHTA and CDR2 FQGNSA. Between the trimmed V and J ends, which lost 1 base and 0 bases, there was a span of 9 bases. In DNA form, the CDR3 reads TGTGCCAGCAGCTTAGATTTCTACGCGAACACCGGGGAGCTGTTTTTT. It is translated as CASSLDFYANTGELFF.

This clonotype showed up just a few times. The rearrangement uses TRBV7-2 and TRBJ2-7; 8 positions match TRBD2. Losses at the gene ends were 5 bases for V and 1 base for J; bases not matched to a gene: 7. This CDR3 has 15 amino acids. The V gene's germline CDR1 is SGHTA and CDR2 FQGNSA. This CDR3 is CASSASGGLSYEQYF. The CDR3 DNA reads TGTGCCAGCAGCGCAAGCGGGGGCCTTTCCTACGAGCAGTACTTC. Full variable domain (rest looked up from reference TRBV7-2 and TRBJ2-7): GAGVSQSPSNKVTEKGKDVELRCDPISGHTALYWYRQSLGQGLEFLIYFQGNSAPDKSGLPSDRFSAERTGGSVSTLTIQRTQQEDSAVYLCASSASGGLSYEQYFGPGTRLTVT.

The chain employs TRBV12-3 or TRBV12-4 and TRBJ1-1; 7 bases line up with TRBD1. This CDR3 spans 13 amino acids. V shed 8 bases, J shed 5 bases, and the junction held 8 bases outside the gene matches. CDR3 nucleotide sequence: TGTGCCAGCGCCGACAGGGTTAGGACTGAAGCTTTCTTT. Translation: CASADRVRTEAFF.

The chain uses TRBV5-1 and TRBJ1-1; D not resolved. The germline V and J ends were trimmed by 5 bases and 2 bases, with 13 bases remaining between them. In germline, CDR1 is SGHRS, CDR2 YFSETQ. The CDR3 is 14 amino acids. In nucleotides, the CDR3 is TGCGCCAGCAGGGTAAGCTGGGGAAACACTGAAGCTTTCTTT. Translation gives CASRVSWGNTEAFF.